This entry lists 12 T cell receptor beta chains sequenced from one sample in a study of vaccination effects on CD4 cells after COVID-19. Antigen specificity for these receptors is unknown. Assay used: immunoSEQ multiplex PCR; TCRdb lists only in-frame clones, some missing. The sample contains about 59,000 clones, about 73% of which appear only once. Expansion of antigen-specific CD4+ T cells with viral peptide pools was carried out by the ViraFEST assay before sequencing. Following 10 days of culture, CD4+ T cells were isolated. Everyone in the study got two shots of either the BNT162b2 or mRNA-1273 vaccine. Source: CD4+ T cells from PBMCs cultured with HCoV-OC43 spike peptides, taken after COVID-19 vaccination. Subset of the sample: HCoV-OC43 spike overlapping peptide pool stimulation. Receptors were obtained from a human donor who received a COVID-19 vaccine.

This clone was observed a few times. V gene TRBV18 combines with J gene TRBJ1-3; D is possibly TRBD1 (5 bases). CDR1 is KGHSH, CDR2 LQKENI, per germline. This CDR3 has 15 residues. V was shortened by 4 bases and J by 0 bases, with 10 bases between the two germline ends. Written as DNA, the CDR3 is TGTGCCAGCTCACTAACAGGAACCTCTGGAAACACCATATATTTT. It encodes CASSLTGTSGNTIYF.

The chain joins TRBV10-1 to TRBJ2-7; D may be TRBD2 (7 bases). The ends were cut back, 9 bases at V and 6 bases at J, with 18 bases in the middle. Per germline, CDR1 WNHNN and CDR2 SYGVQD (reference sequence). The CDR3 is made up of 13 amino acids. The CDR3: CASQGRVTCEQYV. In nucleotides, the CDR3 is TGCGCCAGTCAGGGGAGGGTCACCTGCGAGCAGTACGTC.

This chain links TRBV11-2 with TRBJ1-5; TRBD1 might be the D (5 bases). This CDR3 spans 17 amino acids. V was cut by 5 bases and J by 1 base, with 18 bases left in between. Germline CDR1 and CDR2: SGHAT and FQNNGV. In nucleotides, the CDR3 is TGTGCCAGCAGCGAAGGGGCCATTCCTTGGAGCAATCAGCCCCAGCATTTT. This gives the protein CASSEGAIPWSNQPQHF.

CDR3 sequence (DNA): TGTGCCAGCAGCGAGAGACCAGGGACGGCGACTAAAGAGACCCAGTACTTC. This translates into CASSERPGTATKETQYF. V usage is TRBV9 and J usage is TRBJ2-5; tentatively, D is TRBD1 or TRBD2 (5 bases each). Between the trimmed V and J ends, which lost 3 bases and 3 bases, there was a span of 21 bases. The CDR3 has 17 residues. Germline V gene sequence: CDR1 SGDLS, CDR2 YYNGEE.

The gene calls are TRBV5-4 and TRBJ1-3; the match to TRBD1 covers 11 bases. The germline gives CDR1 SGHNT, CDR2 YYREEE (reference sequence). With V trimmed by 4 bases and J by 0 bases, 6 bases remained unmatched. CDR3 length: 17 residues. The CDR3 nucleotides are TGTGCCAGCAGCGGACAGGGGGCGCTGGGCTCTGGAAACACCATATATTTT. Protein: CASSGQGALGSGNTIYF.

This rearrangement joins TRBV6-5 to TRBJ1-2; D might be TRBD1 (5 bases). The CDR3 contains 15 residues. V lost 6 bases, J lost 4 bases, and 18 bases lay in between. Germline V CDR1 and CDR2: MNHEY, SVGAGI. The CDR3 DNA is TGTGCCAGCAGACCTGGGGCGGGATTAGGCTATGGCTACACCTTC. Translating gives CASRPGAGLGYGYTF.

The chain is built from TRBV2 and TRBJ1-1; D gene ambiguous. The CDR3 sequence is 14 residues long. Trimming shortened V by 4 bases and J by 3 bases, and 12 bases separated the two germline ends. CDR1 is SNHLY, CDR2 FYNNEI, per germline. CDR3 sequence reads: CASSGSLWDTEAFF. CDR3 bases: TGTGCCAGCAGTGGATCTCTTTGGGACACTGAAGCTTTCTTT.

V and J are TRBV14 and TRBJ2-7; tentative D call: TRBD1 (5 bases). Per germline, CDR1 SGHDN and CDR2 FVKESK. V was pared by 3 bases and J by 6 bases, with 21 bases between. The CDR3 runs 16 residues. The CDR3, as DNA: TGTGCCAGCAGCCAGCTAGGGGTGACCCCGAAGGTCGAGCAGTACGTC. It encodes CASSQLGVTPKVEQYV.

CDR3 nucleotides: TGTGCCAGCAGGGGAATACAGGGCTACGAGCAGTACGTC. Its protein product is CASRGIQGYEQYV. This chain joins TRBV6-5 and TRBJ2-7; a weak D match, TRBD1 (6 bases). The V end lost 6 bases, the J end lost 3 bases, and 12 bases lay between the germline ends. This CDR3 spans 13 amino acids. CDR1 and CDR2 from the germline V gene are MNHEY and SVGAGI.

The chain carries TRBV18 and TRBJ1-3; D uncertain. CDR3 size: 15 residues. Germline CDR1 reads KGHSH; CDR2 reads LQKENI. Trimming shortened V by 0 bases and J by 1 base, and 7 bases separated the two germline ends. Here the CDR3 DNA reads TGTGCCAGCTCACCACCGCGGGGTTCTGGAAACACCATATATTTT. It codes for CASSPPRGSGNTIYF. The entire variable domain, with the rest obtained from reference TRBV18 and TRBJ1-3, is as follows: NAGVMQNPRHLVRRRGQEARLRCSPMKGHSHVYWYRQLPEEGLKFMVYLQKENIIDESGMPKERFSAEFPKEGPSILRIQQVVRGDSAAYFCASSPPRGSGNTIYFGEGSWLTVV.

This chain's CDR3 is CASSQVSYNSPLHF. CDR3 nucleotides: TGCGCCAGCAGCCAAGTATCCTATAATTCACCCCTCCACTTT. The chain joins TRBV4-1 to TRBJ1-6, with no clear D. Germline lookup yields CDR1 MGHRA and CDR2 YSYEKL. The CDR3 totals 14 residues. Deletions cut 1 base from V and 1 base from J, with 2 bases between.

This clone appeared a few times. The chain recombines TRBV5-1 with TRBJ1-1; the D is unclear. Germline loops: CDR1 SGHRS, CDR2 YFSETQ. The V gene lost 3 bases and the J gene lost 1 base, with 13 bases spanning the gap. This CDR3 has 15 residues. The CDR3 reads CASSSSGDSNTEAFF. CDR3 DNA sequence: TGCGCCAGCAGCTCCAGTGGGGATTCGAACACTGAAGCTTTCTTT.